These 5 T cell receptor beta chains came from one sample sequenced in a study of vaccination effects on CD4 cells after COVID-19. Their recognized antigens are unknown. The data were produced by immunoSEQ multiplex PCR, yet TCRdb's version contains in-frame clones alone and is incomplete. Among some 63,000 clones, 55% to 75% were seen once, and the ten largest hold roughly 25%. Culture proceeded for roughly ten days, and CD4+ T cells were then isolated. Sequenced material: CD4+ T cells from PBMCs cultured without peptide, taken before COVID-19 vaccination. The source of these receptors is a human donor who had a prior SARS-CoV-2 infection.

This clone ranks as medium-sized. V gene TRBV6-5 combines with J gene TRBJ2-1; TRBD2 might be the D (6 bases). CDR1 and CDR2 from the germline V gene are MNHEY and SVGAGI. Trimming removed 4 bases at V and 6 bases at J, with 16 bases between. The CDR3 loop spans 15 amino acids. Written as DNA, the CDR3 is TGTGCCAGCAGTTTAGTGCAAGGTAGCGGCAATGAGCAGTTCTTC. Residues: CASSLVQGSGNEQFF.

The rearrangement uses TRBV6-5 and TRBJ2-3; D possibly corresponds to TRBD2 (7 bases). CDR1 is MNHEY and CDR2 is SVGAGI in the germline V gene. V gave up 6 bases and J gave up 5 bases, with 18 bases separating them. There are 15 residues in the CDR3. In DNA, the CDR3 is TGTGCCAGCAGCTCCCCTAAGGGGGGGGGAGATACGCAGTATTTT. It codes for CASSSPKGGGDTQYF.

The J gene is TRBJ1-4, the V gene TRBV2; D perhaps matches TRBD1 (5 bases). Trimming removed 3 bases from V and 5 bases from J, with 10 bases in between. From germline, CDR1 is SNHLY and CDR2 FYNNEI. The CDR3 has 14 amino acids. CDR3 sequence: CASSDDKGNEKLFF. CDR3 nucleotides: TGTGCCAGCAGTGACGATAAGGGGAATGAAAAACTGTTTTTT. Variable domain in full (rest from reference TRBV2 and TRBJ1-4): EPEVTQTPSHQVTQMGQEVILRCVPISNHLYFYWYRQILGQKVEFLVSFYNNEISEKSEIFDDQFSVERPDGSNFTLKIRSTKLEDSAMYFCASSDDKGNEKLFFGSGTQLSVL.

This chain joins TRBV6-4 and TRBJ2-5; the match to TRBD2 covers 10 bases. Germline V gene sequence: CDR1 MRHNA, CDR2 SNTAGT. This CDR3 comprises 15 residues. V shed 4 bases, J shed 8 bases, and the junction held 10 bases outside the gene matches. DNA for the CDR3: TGTGCCAGCAGTGGTAGCGGGGGGCCTTTAGGTACCCAGTACTTC. Translation gives CASSGSGGPLGTQYF.

Here the CDR3 DNA reads TGTGCCTGGAGTGTCCCAGGACCGGCTAGCGGGGGGTACAATGAGCAGTTCTTC. It codes for CAWSVPGPASGGYNEQFF. The chain joins TRBV30 to TRBJ2-1; 11 bases map to TRBD2. Trimming cost V 0 bases and J 4 bases; bases outside gene matches: 11. CDR3 length: 18 residues. CDR1 and CDR2 (germline): GTSNPN, SVGIG (reference sequence).